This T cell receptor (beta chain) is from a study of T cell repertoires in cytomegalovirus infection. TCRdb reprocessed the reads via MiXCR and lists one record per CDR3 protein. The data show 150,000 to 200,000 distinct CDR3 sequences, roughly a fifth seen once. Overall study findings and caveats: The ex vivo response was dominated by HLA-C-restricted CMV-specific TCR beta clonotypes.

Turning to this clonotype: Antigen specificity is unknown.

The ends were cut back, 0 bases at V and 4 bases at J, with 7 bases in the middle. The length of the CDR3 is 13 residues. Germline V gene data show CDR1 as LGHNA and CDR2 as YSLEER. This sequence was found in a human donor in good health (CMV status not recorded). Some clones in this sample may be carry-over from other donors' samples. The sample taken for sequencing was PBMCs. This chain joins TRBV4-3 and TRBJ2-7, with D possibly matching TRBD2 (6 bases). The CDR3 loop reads CASSQDRGYEQYF. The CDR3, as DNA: TGCGCCAGCAGCCAAGATCGGGGGTACGAGCAGTACTTC.